A selection of T cell receptor beta chains follows, all from one sample in a study of Ad26.COV2.S vaccination and SARS-CoV-2 variants. The data were produced by immunoSEQ multiplex PCR, yet TCRdb's version contains in-frame clones alone and is incomplete. Of approximately 410,000 clones in the sample, around 87% are singletons; the top ten hold 3.5% to 4%. The starting material was peripheral blood, obtained in a trial of Ad26.COV2.S vaccine versus placebo. The receptors stem from a person between 18 and 65 years old who received the Ad26.COV2.S COVID-19 vaccine or a placebo. Each CDR3 is given with its conserved first and last residue. D genes are given only for firm matches. Clone size appears in some rows only: once, few, many, or a class for an expanded clone.

once	TRBV6-1	TRBJ1-5	NA	TGTGCCAGCAGTGAAGCGCGGGGGTCTCAGCCCCAGCATTTT	CASSEARGSQPQHF
once	TRBV28	TRBJ1-5	TRBD1	TGTGCCAGCAGTACAGGGGGGGTAACCCAGCATTTT	CASSTGGVTQHF
NA	TRBV27	TRBJ2-7	NA	TGTGCCAGCAGTTTAACAGGGAGCTCCTACGAGCAGTACTTC	CASSLTGSSYEQYF
NA	TRBV19	TRBJ2-3	NA	TGTGCCAGTAGTACGGCCCCAAGGGTAACAGATACGCAGTATTTT	CASSTAPRVTDTQYF
NA	TRBV7-9	TRBJ1-1	NA	TGTGCCAGCAGCTCCGGCCCACTGAACACTGAAGCTTTCTTT	CASSSGPLNTEAFF
NA	TRBV2	TRBJ2-7	NA	TGTGCCAGCAAAGATCTCGAGCCCCACGAGCAGTACTTC	CASKDLEPHEQYF
once	TRBV7-6	TRBJ2-1	NA	TGTGCCAGCAGCTCACAATTTAGCGTGAGCTCCTACAATGAGCAGTTCTTC	CASSSQFSVSSYNEQFF
NA	TRBV6-2/TRBV6-3	TRBJ1-2	TRBD1	TGTGCCAGCAGTTACCGGACAGGGGCAGGGGGCTACACCTTC	CASSYRTGAGGYTF
NA	TRBV5-4	TRBJ2-3	NA	TGTGCCAGCAGCCTGGACAGCTCAGATACGCAGTATTTT	CASSLDSSDTQYF
NA	TRBV10-3	TRBJ2-5	TRBD2	TGTGCCATCAGTGTGGTCCAGACTAGCGGGGGGCAGGACCAAGAGACCCAGTACTTC	CAISVVQTSGGQDQETQYF
NA	TRBV11-3	TRBJ2-3	TRBD2	TGTGCCAGCAGCTTACTAGCGGGGGGAAACACAGATACGCAGTATTTT	CASSLLAGGNTDTQYF
once	TRBV9	TRBJ2-7	TRBD1	TGTGCCAGCAGCGTAGTGACAGGGGGCGAGCAGTACTTC	CASSVVTGGEQYF
NA	TRBV5-1	TRBJ2-2	TRBD2	TGCGCCAGTCGCGGGGGGACCGGGGAGCTGTTTTTT	CASRGGTGELFF
NA	TRBV9	TRBJ1-3	NA	TGTGCCAGCAGCGTAGAGGGTCAGGCCACCCATGCCGACGGAATATATTTT	CASSVEGQATHADGIYF
NA	TRBV6-5	TRBJ1-4	TRBD1	TGTGCCAGCAGCCCCGGACAGGGGAATAATGAAAAACTGTTTTTT	CASSPGQGNNEKLFF